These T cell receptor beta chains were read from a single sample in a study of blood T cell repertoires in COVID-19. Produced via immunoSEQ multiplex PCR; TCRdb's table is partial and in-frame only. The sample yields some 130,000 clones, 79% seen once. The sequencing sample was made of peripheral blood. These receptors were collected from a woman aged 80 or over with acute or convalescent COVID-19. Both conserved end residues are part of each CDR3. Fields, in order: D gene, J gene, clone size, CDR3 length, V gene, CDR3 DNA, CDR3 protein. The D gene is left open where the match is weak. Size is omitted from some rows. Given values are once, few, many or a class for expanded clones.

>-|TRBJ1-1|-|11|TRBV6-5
TGTGCCAGCAGCCACAATAATGAAGCTTTCTTT
CASSHNNEAFF
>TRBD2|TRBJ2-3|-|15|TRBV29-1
TGCAGCGTTGGGGCCCAAGCGGGGGGGCCGGATACGCAGTATTTT
CSVGAQAGGPDTQYF
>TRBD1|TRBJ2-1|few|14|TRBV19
TGTGCCAGTAGTTCCGTGGACAGGAGGAATGAGCAGTTCTTC
CASSSVDRRNEQFF
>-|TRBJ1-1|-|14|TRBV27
TGTGCCAGCAGTTTAGGGGGGTTGAGCACTGAAGCTTTCTTT
CASSLGGLSTEAFF
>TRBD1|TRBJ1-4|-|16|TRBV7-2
TGTGCCAGCAGCGCGCCGGGACAGGGGACGGGGGAAAAACTGTTTTTT
CASSAPGQGTGEKLFF
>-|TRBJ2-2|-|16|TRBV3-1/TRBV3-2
TGTGCCAGCAGCCAAGTCGGGGGTTCGAACACCGGGGAGCTGTTTTTT
CASSQVGGSNTGELFF
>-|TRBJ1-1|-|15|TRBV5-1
TGCGCCAGCAGCTTTAGTGGGGGGAGGGACACTGAAGCTTTCTTT
CASSFSGGRDTEAFF
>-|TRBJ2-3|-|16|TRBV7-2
TGTGCCAGCAGCCTGTTGGGGCGGTATAGCACAGATACGCAGTATTTT
CASSLLGRYSTDTQYF
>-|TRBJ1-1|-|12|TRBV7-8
TGTGCCAGCAGCTTAGCGGAGGGAGCTGCTTTCTTT
CASSLAEGAAFF
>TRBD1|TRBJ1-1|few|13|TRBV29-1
TGCAGCGCCCAGGGGGTGGGCGGTTTCGACGCTTTCTTT
CSAQGVGGFDAFF
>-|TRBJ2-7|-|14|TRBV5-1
TGCGCCAGCAGCTTGGTCGGGGGGCGGTACGAGCAGTACTTC
CASSLVGGRYEQYF
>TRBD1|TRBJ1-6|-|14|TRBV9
TGTGCCAGCAGCGCGACAGGGGCCGATTCACCCCTCCACTTT
CASSATGADSPLHF
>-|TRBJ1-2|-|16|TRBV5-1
TGCGCCAGCAGTCTTAATCCGGCGGGTGGGAACTATGGCTACACCTTC
CASSLNPAGGNYGYTF
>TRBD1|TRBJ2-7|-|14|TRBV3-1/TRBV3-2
TGTGCCAGCAGCCTTCACAGGGGCTCGGACGAGCAGTACTTC
CASSLHRGSDEQYF
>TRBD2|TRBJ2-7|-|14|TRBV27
TGTGCCAGCAGTTCCCTTAGCGGGAGTTACGAGCAGTACTTC
CASSSLSGSYEQYF
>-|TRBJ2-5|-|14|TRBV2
TGTGCCAGCAGTGAAATGAGGGAAGGGGAGACCCAGTACTTC
CASSEMREGETQYF
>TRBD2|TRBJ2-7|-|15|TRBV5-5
TGTGCCAGCAGCTCAGGACTAGCGGACGCTCGGGAGCAGTACTTC
CASSSGLADAREQYF
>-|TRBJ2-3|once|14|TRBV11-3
TGTGCCAGCAGCTTGGGGGCCGGCACAGATACGCAGTATTTT
CASSLGAGTDTQYF
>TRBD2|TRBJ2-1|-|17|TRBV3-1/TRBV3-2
TGTGCCAGCAGCCAAGGTACCGGGCTAGCGGGGGGCAATGAGCAGTTCTTC
CASSQGTGLAGGNEQFF
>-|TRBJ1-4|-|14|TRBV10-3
TGTGCCATCAGTGACAGGAGGACTAATGAAAAACTGTTTTTT
CAISDRRTNEKLFF
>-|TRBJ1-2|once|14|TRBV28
TGTGCCAGCAGTACCATGGCTGGCTTCTATGGCTACACCTTC
CASSTMAGFYGYTF
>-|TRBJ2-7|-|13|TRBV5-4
TGTGCCAGCAGATCCGAGGTATCCTACGAGCAGTACTTC
CASRSEVSYEQYF
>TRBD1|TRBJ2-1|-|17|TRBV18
TGTGCCAGCTCAAACCCGACTGGGACAGGGGTTTACAATGAGCAGTTCTTC
CASSNPTGTGVYNEQFF
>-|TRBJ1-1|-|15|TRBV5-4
TGTGCCAGCAGCTTGGCCGTGGGGGGAGCGGCTGAAGCTTTCTTT
CASSLAVGGAAEAFF
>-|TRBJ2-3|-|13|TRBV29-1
TGCAGCTTTAGACTTCCCGGTACAGATACGCAGTATTTT
CSFRLPGTDTQYF
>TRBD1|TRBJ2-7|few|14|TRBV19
TGTGCCAGTAGTCAACAGGGGGATTCCTACGAGCAGTACTTC
CASSQQGDSYEQYF
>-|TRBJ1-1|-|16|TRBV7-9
TGTGCCAGCAGCCCCCGAAATTCGGGTCTGAACACTGAAGCTTTCTTT
CASSPRNSGLNTEAFF
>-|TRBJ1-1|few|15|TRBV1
TGCACCAGCAGCCTCCGGGGACATCTTAACACTGAAGCTTTCTTT
CTSSLRGHLNTEAFF
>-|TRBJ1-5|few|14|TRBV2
TGTGCCAGCAGTGCCCAGGGGACGCATCAGCCCCAGCATTTT
CASSAQGTHQPQHF
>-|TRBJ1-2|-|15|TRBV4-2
TGTGCCAGCAGCCAAGATTCAGGGCGCCGCGGTGGCTACACCTTC
CASSQDSGRRGGYTF
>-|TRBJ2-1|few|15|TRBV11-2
TGTGCCAGCAGCTTATCTCAGGGGCAGTGGAATGAGCAGTTCTTC
CASSLSQGQWNEQFF
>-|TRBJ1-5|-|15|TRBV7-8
TGTGCCAGCAGCTTATCGCGGATTCGGAATCAGCCCCAGCATTTT
CASSLSRIRNQPQHF
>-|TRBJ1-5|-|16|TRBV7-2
TGTGCCAGCAGCTTAGAGTCAGGGGCCGGCAATCAGCCCCAGCATTTT
CASSLESGAGNQPQHF
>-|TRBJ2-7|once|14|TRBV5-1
TGCGCCAGCAGCCCGTCCGGTGGGGGGTACGAGCAGTACTTC
CASSPSGGGYEQYF
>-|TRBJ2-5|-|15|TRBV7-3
TGTGCCAGCAGCTTAAACCCCGGGGGCCAAGAGACCCAGTACTTC
CASSLNPGGQETQYF
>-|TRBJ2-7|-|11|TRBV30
TGTGCCTGGGGAAGCGTCTACGAGCAGTACTTC
CAWGSVYEQYF
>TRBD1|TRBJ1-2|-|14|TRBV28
TGTGCCAGCAGTCTGACAGGGGAAAACTATGGCTACACCTTC
CASSLTGENYGYTF
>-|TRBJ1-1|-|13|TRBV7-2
TGTGCCAGCAGCTTAGGCCTAGGCACTGAAGCTTTCTTT
CASSLGLGTEAFF
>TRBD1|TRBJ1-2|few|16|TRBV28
TGTGCCAGCAGTCATTCCCGGACAGGGGGTACGTACGGCTACACCTTC
CASSHSRTGGTYGYTF
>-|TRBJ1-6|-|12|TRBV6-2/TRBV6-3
TGTGCCAGCGGTTTAGATGGAGTTTCCCTCCACTTT
CASGLDGVSLHF
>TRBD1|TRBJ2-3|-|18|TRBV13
TGTGCCAGCAAACATGCCGGGACAGGGGGTGTTAGCACAGATACGCAGTATTTT
CASKHAGTGGVSTDTQYF
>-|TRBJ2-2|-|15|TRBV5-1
TGCGCCAGCAGCTTCTTGGGGGCCAACACCGGGGAGCTGTTTTTT
CASSFLGANTGELFF
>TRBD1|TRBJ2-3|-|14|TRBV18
TGTGCCAGCTCACGGGACAGGGCCGAAGATACGCAGTATTTT
CASSRDRAEDTQYF
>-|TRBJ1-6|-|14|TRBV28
TGTGCCAGCAGTCCTGGGAGGGCGGATTCACCCCTCCACTTT
CASSPGRADSPLHF
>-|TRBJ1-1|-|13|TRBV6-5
TGTGCCAGCAGCTCCCGTAAAAACACTGAAGCTTTCTTT
CASSSRKNTEAFF
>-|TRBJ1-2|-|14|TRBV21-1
TGTGCCAGCAGCAAAGCCGGAGGCGTCTATGGCTACACCTTC
CASSKAGGVYGYTF
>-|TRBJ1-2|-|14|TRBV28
TGTGCCAGCAGTCAAGGGGGTCCCGTATATGGCTACACCTTC
CASSQGGPVYGYTF
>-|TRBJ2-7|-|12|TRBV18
TGTGCCAGCTCACCAGTAGATCACGAGCAGTACTTC
CASSPVDHEQYF
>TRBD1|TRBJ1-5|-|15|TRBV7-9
TGTGCCAGCAGCTTTTACGGGACAGGCCCTCAGCCCCAGCATTTT
CASSFYGTGPQPQHF
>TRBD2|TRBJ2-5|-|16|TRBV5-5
TGTGCCAGCAGCCCCGTGGGACTAGTCGGACAAGAGACCCAGTACTTC
CASSPVGLVGQETQYF
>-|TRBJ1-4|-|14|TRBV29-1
TGCAGCGTACAAAACCGGGATGCTAATGAAAAACTGTTTTTT
CSVQNRDANEKLFF
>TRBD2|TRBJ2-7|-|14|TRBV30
TGTGCCTGGGGGGAGGGAGGGTTGGCATACGAGCAGTACTTC
CAWGEGGLAYEQYF
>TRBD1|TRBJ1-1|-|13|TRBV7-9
TGTGCCAGCAGCTCAGGGGGGTACACTGAAGCTTTCTTT
CASSSGGYTEAFF
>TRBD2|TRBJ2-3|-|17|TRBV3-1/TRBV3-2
TGTGCCAGCAGCCAAGGGTGGGCTAGCGGCGCCACAGATACGCAGTATTTT
CASSQGWASGATDTQYF